One and the same sample provided the 21 T cell receptor beta chains below, sequenced in a study of blood T cell repertoires in COVID-19 (TCRdb year 2020). The method was the immunoSEQ multiplex PCR assay. TCRdb retrieved this table from immuneACCESS and kept in-frame rearrangements only. Not all clones are present; in checked studies, unresolved V genes account for under half, and no reason is known for the remainder. For this sample there are more than 70,000 clones; about 86% appear just once. About 7.2% of the sample is in the top ten clones. The sequenced sample consisted of peripheral blood. These receptors were taken from a man aged 60-69 years with acute or convalescent COVID-19.

CDR3 amino acids: CASSPNRGEAFF. Written as DNA, the CDR3 is TGTGCCAGCAGCCCCAACAGGGGTGAAGCTTTCTTT. The V gene is TRBV7-2, the J gene TRBJ1-1, with 7 bases that match TRBD1. J gave up 7 bases and V 5 bases, and 4 bases lay outside the gene matches. Germline V CDR1 and CDR2: SGHTA, FQGNSA. This CDR3 spans 12 amino acids.

The V gene is TRBV5-1, the J gene TRBJ1-2, with unresolved D. There are 15 residues in the CDR3. The V gene lost 0 bases and the J gene lost 2 bases, with 11 bases spanning the gap. Germline loops: CDR1 SGHRS, CDR2 YFSETQ. CDR3 protein: CASSLASRQNYGYTF. The CDR3 DNA sequence: TGCGCCAGCAGCTTGGCATCTAGGCAGAACTATGGCTACACCTTC.

The chain links TRBV7-2 to TRBJ1-2; TRBD1 might be the D (5 bases). The CDR3 consists of 14 residues. Germline assignment: CDR1 SGHTA and CDR2 FQGNSA. V lost 6 bases and J lost 8, with 19 bases in between. Here the CDR3 reads CASRYWGGSGGYTF. The CDR3 region has the DNA TGTGCCAGCAGATACTGGGGGGGTTCGGGCGGCTACACCTTC.

This chain uses TRBV2 with TRBJ1-2; 9 nucleotides align to TRBD1. CDR3 length: 14 residues. The germline V gene has CDR1 SNHLY and CDR2 FYNNEI. The junction had 8 bases not matched to a gene; V was cut back by 7 bases and J by 5 bases. The CDR3 nucleotides read TGTGCCAGCAAAGAACAGGGGGCAAGATATGGCTACACCTTC. Translated, it gives CASKEQGARYGYTF.

V usage is TRBV4-1 and J usage is TRBJ1-2, with 10 bases matching TRBD1. V shed 0 bases, J shed 5 bases, and the junction held 3 bases outside the gene matches. Germline V gene data show CDR1 as MGHRA and CDR2 as YSYEKL. The length of the CDR3 is 15 residues. The DNA for the CDR3 is TGCGCCAGCAGCCAAGATTCGGACAGGGGGTATGGCTACACCTTC. It encodes CASSQDSDRGYGYTF.

J is TRBJ2-5 and V is TRBV4-3; tentatively, D is TRBD2 (5 bases). The CDR3 contains 15 residues. V was trimmed by 4 bases and J by 3 bases, leaving 15 bases between them. Germline V gives CDR1 LGHNA, CDR2 YSLEER. CDR3 sequence (DNA): TGCGCCAGCAGCCCCGAGGGAAATTCTAAAGAGACCCAGTACTTC. Translating gives CASSPEGNSKETQYF.

The chain joins TRBV3-1 (or the pseudogene TRBV3-2) to TRBJ2-1; possibly TRBD2 for D (6 bases). Trimming removed 2 bases at V and 13 bases at J, with 9 bases between. CDR1 is LGHDT and CDR2 is YNNKEL in the germline V gene (reference sequence). The CDR3 is 11 residues long. This CDR3 reads CASSQTSSQFF. CDR3 DNA: TGTGCCAGCAGCCAAACTAGCAGCCAGTTCTTC.

The genes are TRBV10-1 and TRBJ2-1; D might be TRBD1 (5 bases). In germline, CDR1 is WNHNN, CDR2 SYGVQD (reference sequence). The length of the CDR3 is 15 residues. The V end was cut by 0 bases, the J end by 2 bases, with 8 bases between. The CDR3 DNA reads as TGCGCCAGCAGTGAGTCTAGGGGTCCCTACAATGAGCAGTTCTTC. This sequence encodes CASSESRGPYNEQFF.

This clone was counted once. V gene TRBV4-1 combines with J gene TRBJ1-1, with a possible D match to TRBD1 (5 bases). Germline CDR1 is MGHRA and CDR2 is YSYEKL. Trimming removed 3 bases at V and 1 base at J, with 9 bases between. There are 14 residues in the CDR3. CDR3 nucleotides: TGCGCCAGCAGCCAGGGTAGGGGGAACACTGAAGCTTTCTTT. Its translation is CASSQGRGNTEAFF.

V usage is TRBV5-4 and J usage is TRBJ1-6; D is perhaps TRBD1 (6 bases). Germline V gene data show CDR1 as SGHNT and CDR2 as YYREEE (reference sequence). The CDR3 sequence is 13 residues long. V was trimmed by 0 bases and J by 10 bases, leaving 8 bases between them. CDR3 sequence (DNA): TGTGCCAGCAGCTTGGACAGGGAGTCACCCCTCCACTTT. Residues: CASSLDRESPLHF.

The V and J genes are TRBV9 and TRBJ2-7, with 10 nucleotides matching TRBD2. CDR1 is SGDLS, CDR2 YYNGEE, per germline. J gave up 6 bases and V 0 bases, and 6 bases lay outside the gene matches. The CDR3 length is 15 residues. CDR3: CASSVASGSLGEQYF. DNA for the CDR3: TGTGCCAGCAGCGTAGCTAGCGGGAGTCTCGGCGAGCAGTACTTC.

This chain uses TRBV5-1 with TRBJ2-2; TRBD2 matches 7 bases. Germline V gene lookup returns CDR1 SGHRS and CDR2 YFSETQ. This CDR3 has 15 residues. Trimming removed 4 bases from V and 6 bases from J; junction bases left unmatched: 9. CDR3 protein: CASSATSMDAGELFF. CDR3 nucleotides: TGCGCCAGCAGCGCGACTAGCATGGACGCCGGGGAGCTGTTTTTT.

V usage is TRBV11-3 and J usage is TRBJ2-3; 9 bases fit TRBD2. Trimming at V came to 3 bases and at J to 6 bases, leaving 7 bases not matched to a gene. Germline CDR1 reads SGHNT; CDR2 reads YENEEA. The CDR3 spans 15 residues. The CDR3 DNA sequence: TGTGCCAGCAGCTTGACTAGCGGTCTTAAGGATACGCAGTATTTT. Protein sequence: CASSLTSGLKDTQYF.

This chain joins TRBV6-5 and TRBJ1-6; perhaps TRBD1 as D (6 bases). CDR1 is MNHEY and CDR2 is SVGAGI in the germline V gene. The CDR3 length is 15 residues. Trimming removed 2 bases from V and 8 bases from J, with 13 bases in between. The CDR3 is CASSYARGSYSPLHF. The CDR3, as DNA: TGTGCCAGCAGTTACGCCAGGGGCTCTTATTCACCCCTCCACTTT.

V is TRBV29-1 and J is TRBJ1-2; D is undetermined. The germline V gene has CDR1 SQVTM and CDR2 ANQGSEA. The CDR3 contains 11 residues. Trimming pared 5 bases from V and 2 bases from J, leaving 6 bases between. The CDR3 region is CSVWQNYGYTF. In DNA form, the CDR3 reads TGCAGCGTTTGGCAGAACTATGGCTACACCTTC.

The chain combines TRBV5-1 with TRBJ1-3; 7 bases match TRBD1. The CDR3 extends over 15 amino acids. Per germline, CDR1 SGHRS and CDR2 YFSETQ. The V gene end was trimmed by 0 bases and the J gene end by 5 bases; junction bases not matched to a gene: 5. The CDR3 loop is CASSLDDRDRNTIYF. The CDR3 nucleotides read TGCGCCAGCAGCTTGGACGACAGGGACCGAAACACCATATATTTT.

The chain is built from TRBV2 and TRBJ1-1; the match to TRBD1 covers 10 bases. Germline V gives CDR1 SNHLY, CDR2 FYNNEI. This CDR3 is 15 amino acids long. The V and J ends lost 6 bases and 1 base, in that order; junction bases with no gene match: 5. The CDR3 DNA is TGTGCCAGCAGGGCCAGGACAGGGGGGAACACTGAAGCTTTCTTT. Protein product: CASRARTGGNTEAFF.

This chain's CDR3 is CAWRGDRFYEQYF. CDR3 in DNA: TGTGCCTGGAGAGGGGACAGGTTCTACGAGCAGTACTTC. V is TRBV30 and J is TRBJ2-7, with 8 bases identical to TRBD1. The trim removed 3 bases at V and 3 bases at J, leaving 4 bases unmatched. Germline values: CDR1 GTSNPN, CDR2 SVGIG (reference sequence). The CDR3 runs to 13 residues.

The chain joins TRBV19 to TRBJ1-1; TRBD1 matches 12 bases. Germline V gives CDR1 LNHDA, CDR2 SQIVND (reference sequence). V shed 5 bases, J shed 0 bases, and the junction held 10 bases outside the gene matches. The length of the CDR3 is 18 residues. The CDR3 DNA sequence: TGTGCCAGTAGTGTCACCCGGGACAGGGGGCGGGTGAACACTGAAGCTTTCTTT. Protein: CASSVTRDRGRVNTEAFF.

This clone appeared a few times. This chain links TRBV2 with TRBJ1-6, with TRBD1 matching 8 bases. From germline, CDR1 is SNHLY and CDR2 FYNNEI. There are 14 residues in the CDR3. V lost 6 bases, J lost 10 bases, and 8 bases stayed unmatched. CDR3 in DNA: TGTGCCAGCAGGGCGACAGGGGTTTTATCACCCCTCCACTTT. As protein: CASRATGVLSPLHF.

As to this clone: One end of the junction fails to match germline, which may point to a read error. The chain employs TRBV11-2 and TRBJ2-1; tentatively, D is TRBD2 (5 bases). The CDR3 spans 12 residues. Per the germline V gene, CDR1 is SGHAT and CDR2 is FQNNGV. The CDR3 spells CASSQARVAWIF. The CDR3 nucleotides read TGTGCCAGCAGCCAAGCGCGGGTGGCTTGGATCTTC.